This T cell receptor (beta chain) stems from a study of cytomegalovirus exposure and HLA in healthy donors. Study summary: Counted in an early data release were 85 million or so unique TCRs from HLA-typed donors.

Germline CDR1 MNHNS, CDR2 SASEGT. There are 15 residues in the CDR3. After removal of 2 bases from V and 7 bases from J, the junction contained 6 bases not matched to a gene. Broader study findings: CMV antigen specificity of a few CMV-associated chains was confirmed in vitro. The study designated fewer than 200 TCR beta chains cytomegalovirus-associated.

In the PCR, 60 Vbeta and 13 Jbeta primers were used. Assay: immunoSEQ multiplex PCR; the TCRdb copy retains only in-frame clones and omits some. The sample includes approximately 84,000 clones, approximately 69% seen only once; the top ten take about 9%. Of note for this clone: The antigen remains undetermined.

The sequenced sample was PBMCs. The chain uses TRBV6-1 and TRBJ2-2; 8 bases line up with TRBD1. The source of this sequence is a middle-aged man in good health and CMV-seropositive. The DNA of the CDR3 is TGTGCCAGCAGTGAACCGGGACAGGTGGGCGGGGAGCTGTTTTTT. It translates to CASSEPGQVGGELFF.